Presented here are 30 T cell receptor beta chains from one specimen sequenced in a study of beta chain features in type 1 diabetes. Study-wide results and caveats: Among all four CD4+ subsets, Type 1 diabetes patients had TCRB CDR3s that were moderately but significantly shorter.

For these receptors, no antigen is known. Investigators reverse transcribed all isolated RNA, so they sequenced expressed TCRB transcripts. Here immunoSEQ multiplex PCR was the method, and the copy in TCRdb shows in-frame clones only, minus some. The sample shows 600,000 to 700,000 clones, around 12% of them seen only once. Specimen: naive CD4+ T cells from blood. The receptors here all came from a man younger than 45 with type 1 diabetes.

This clone was counted only a few times. The rearrangement uses TRBV7-9 and TRBJ2-5; D remains ambiguous. The CDR3 extends over 15 amino acids. Germline V gene lookup returns CDR1 SEHNR and CDR2 FQNEAQ (reference sequence). V dropped 5 bases and J dropped 1 base, with 14 bases sitting between them. The chain's CDR3 is CASSPDRRFQETQYF. CDR3 in DNA: TGTGCCAGCAGCCCGGACCGACGGTTCCAAGAGACCCAGTACTTC. The full variable domain, rest sourced from reference TRBV7-9 and TRBJ2-5, is DTGVSQNPRHKITKRGQNVTFRCDPISEHNRLYWYRQTLGQGPEFLTYFQNEAQLEKSRLLSDRFSAERPKGSFSTLEIQRTEQGDSAMYLCASSPDRRFQETQYFGPGTRLLVL.

The V gene is TRBV18, the J gene TRBJ2-5, with D hard to call. The CDR3 loop spans 12 amino acids. The V end lost 6 bases, the J end lost 5 bases, and 10 bases lay between the germline ends. From germline, CDR1 is KGHSH and CDR2 LQKENI. The CDR3: CASSDFEETQYF. CDR3 in DNA: TGTGCCAGCTCCGATTTTGAGGAGACCCAGTACTTC.

V and J are TRBV2 and TRBJ2-7; no reliable D call. The CDR3 extends over 15 amino acids. The germline V gene encodes CDR1 SNHLY and CDR2 FYNNEI. Trimming took 2 bases from V and 0 from J, leaving 11 bases between them. CDR3 nucleotide sequence: TGTGCCAGCAGTGAAACGGGCACAAGCTCCTACGAGCAGTACTTC. Its protein product is CASSETGTSSYEQYF.

This clone showed up just a few times. The CDR3 region is CASSEGTANSGANVLTF. CDR3 bases: TGTGCCAGCAGCGAAGGGACAGCCAACTCTGGGGCCAACGTCCTGACTTTC. V is TRBV9 and J is TRBJ2-6; 7 bases map to TRBD1. With V trimmed by 3 bases and J by 0 bases, 6 bases remained unmatched. Germline loops: CDR1 SGDLS, CDR2 YYNGEE. The CDR3 spans 17 residues.

This clone was seen only a few times. The chain has TRBV11-3 and TRBJ1-6; D not certain. The germline gives CDR1 SGHNT, CDR2 YENEEA. The CDR3 has 12 residues. Trimming stripped 8 bases from V and 7 bases from J, with 9 bases between. CDR3 region: CASSTPNSPLHF. The CDR3 DNA reads TGTGCCAGCTCCACCCCAAATTCACCCCTCCACTTT.

The V and J genes are TRBV19 and TRBJ2-7; D is ambiguous. Trimming removed 3 bases from V and 5 bases from J, with 14 bases in between. The germline CDR1 and CDR2 sequences are LNHDA and SQIVND (reference sequence). This CDR3 has 14 amino acids. The CDR3 loop reads CASSIGRGTHEQYF. DNA for the CDR3: TGTGCCAGTAGTATCGGACGTGGAACCCACGAGCAGTACTTC.

The chain combines TRBV4-2 with TRBJ2-1; D gene unclear. Looked up from germline, CDR1 is LGHNA and CDR2 is YNFKEQ. The CDR3 contains 17 residues. Deletions cut 0 bases from V and 0 bases from J, with 12 bases between. The CDR3 sequence is CASSQEKYLSSYNEQFF. In DNA form, the CDR3 reads TGTGCCAGCAGCCAAGAAAAGTACTTGAGCTCCTACAATGAGCAGTTCTTC.

This sequence joins TRBV29-1 and TRBJ2-5; D may be TRBD2 (5 bases). CDR1 and CDR2 (germline): SQVTM, ANQGSEA. Deletions cut 4 bases from V and 0 bases from J, with 12 bases between. The CDR3 has 14 amino acids. The CDR3 reads CSVAGRLYQETQYF. The CDR3 DNA is TGCAGCGTTGCGGGGAGACTGTACCAAGAGACCCAGTACTTC.

This clone came up a few times. The chain is built from TRBV14 and TRBJ2-2, with 7 bases lining up with TRBD1. Trimming removed 4 bases from V and 4 bases from J; junction bases left unmatched: 6. The CDR3 runs to 15 residues. Germline CDR1 is SGHDN and CDR2 is FVKESK. The CDR3 here is CASSPGQAVTGELFF. The CDR3 bases are TGTGCCAGCAGCCCCGGACAGGCCGTCACCGGGGAGCTGTTTTTT. The variable domain in full, with the rest retrieved from reference TRBV14 and TRBJ2-2, is EAGVTQFPSHSVIEKGQTVTLRCDPISGHDNLYWYRRVMGKEIKFLLHFVKESKQDESGMPNNRFLAERTGGTYSTLKVQPAELEDSGVYFCASSPGQAVTGELFFGEGSRLTVL.

The chain has TRBV9 and TRBJ2-1; D may be TRBD1 (6 bases). Germline CDR1 SGDLS, CDR2 YYNGEE. V dropped 3 bases and J dropped 9 bases, with 13 bases sitting between them. The CDR3 spans 13 residues. The CDR3 spells CASSAGQWGEQFF. The CDR3, as DNA: TGTGCCAGCAGCGCAGGACAGTGGGGTGAGCAGTTCTTC.

This chain uses TRBV25-1 with TRBJ2-1, with 10 bases aligning to TRBD2. Germline lookup yields CDR1 MGHDK and CDR2 SYGVNS. The ends lost 4 bases at V and 3 bases at J; junction bases unmatched: 6. There are 16 residues in the CDR3. CDR3 region: CASSVISGGSYNEQFF. In DNA, the CDR3 is TGTGCCAGCAGTGTTATTAGCGGGGGGAGCTACAATGAGCAGTTCTTC.

This clone was picked up a small number of times. The V and J genes are TRBV5-4 and TRBJ2-7, with D possibly matching TRBD1 (6 bases). V lost 0 bases to trimming and J lost 7 bases, with 8 bases between them. Germline lookup yields CDR1 SGHNT and CDR2 YYREEE (reference sequence). The CDR3 has 12 amino acids. The CDR3 coding sequence is TGTGCCAGCAGCTTGGATCAGGGGGAGCAGTACTTC. Its translation is CASSLDQGEQYF.

This clone was seen a few times. The V and J genes are TRBV7-2 and TRBJ2-5; 8 bases line up with TRBD1. The V gene's germline CDR1 is SGHTA and CDR2 FQGNSA. Trimming cost V 5 bases and J 4 bases; bases outside gene matches: 12. This CDR3 has 16 residues. CDR3 DNA sequence: TGTGCCAGCAGCCCCTTTCCAGGGGGCGAGGGAGAGACCCAGTACTTC. Amino acid sequence: CASSPFPGGEGETQYF.

This clone appeared a few times. The chain uses TRBV6-1 and TRBJ1-2; 7 bases are shared with TRBD1. CDR1 MNHNS and CDR2 SASEGT come from the germline V gene. V shed 10 bases and J 2 bases; nucleotides not matched to a gene: 1. This CDR3 contains 11 residues. The CDR3 region has the DNA TGTGCCACAGGGGGGAACTATGGCTACACCTTC. This sequence encodes CATGGNYGYTF.

V and J are TRBV7-3 and TRBJ2-5; maybe TRBD1 (6 bases). The DNA end is a closer match to TRBJ2-7, so the J assignment may be wrong. From germline, CDR1 is SGHTA and CDR2 FQGTGA. This CDR3 is built from 14 residues. The CDR3 is CASSLNQGSYEQYF. The CDR3 region has the DNA TGTGCCAGCAGCTTAAATCAGGGGTCCTACGAGCAGTACTTC.

Regarding this clone: This specimen includes other DNA sequences encoding the same CDR3. The chain employs TRBV4-3 and TRBJ1-2; D remains unclear. In germline, CDR1 is LGHNA, CDR2 YSLEER. This CDR3 is 12 amino acids long. The V end lost 0 bases, the J end lost 4 bases, and 3 bases lay between the germline ends. The CDR3 here is CASSQEGYGYTF. In DNA form, the CDR3 reads TGCGCCAGCAGCCAAGAAGGCTATGGCTACACCTTC.

This clone was counted a few times. This chain joins TRBV5-1 and TRBJ2-1; possibly TRBD2 for D (5 bases). The ends were cut back, 0 bases at V and 9 bases at J, with 10 bases in the middle. This CDR3 spans 13 amino acids. The V gene's germline CDR1 is SGHRS and CDR2 YFSETQ. CDR3: CASSLGPAGEQFF. Here the CDR3 DNA reads TGCGCCAGCAGCTTGGGACCCGCGGGTGAGCAGTTCTTC.

J is TRBJ1-5 and V is TRBV9; 9 nucleotides match TRBD1. V trimming: 4 bases; J trimming: 5 bases; junction bases outside the gene matches: 4. Germline assignment: CDR1 SGDLS and CDR2 YYNGEE. CDR3 size: 14 residues. In nucleotides, the CDR3 is TGTGCCAGCAGCACACAGGGGGCGCATCAGCCCCAGCATTTT. It specifies CASSTQGAHQPQHF.

The J gene is TRBJ2-1, the V gene TRBV5-1; 9 bases are shared with TRBD2. CDR3 size: 16 residues. CDR1 SGHRS and CDR2 YFSETQ come from the germline V gene. The junction had 7 bases not matched to a gene; V was cut back by 6 bases and J by 0 bases. CDR3 region: CASKDSGGPSYNEQFF. In DNA, the CDR3 is TGCGCCAGCAAGGATAGCGGGGGCCCCTCCTACAATGAGCAGTTCTTC.

The rearrangement uses TRBV7-2 and TRBJ2-5; D gene uncertain. This CDR3 has 11 residues. CDR1 is SGHTA and CDR2 is FQGNSA in the germline V gene. Trimming pared 9 bases from V and 5 bases from J, leaving 10 bases between. The CDR3 is CASTFMETQYF. CDR3 in DNA: TGTGCCAGTACCTTCATGGAGACCCAGTACTTC.

This clone turned up a few times. The gene calls are TRBV7-2 and TRBJ2-3; 7 bases fit TRBD1. The V and J ends lost 5 bases and 4 bases, in that order; junction bases with no gene match: 9. Germline V gene lookup returns CDR1 SGHTA and CDR2 FQGNSA. This CDR3 contains 15 residues. In DNA form, the CDR3 reads TGTGCCAGCAGCCGGGGACAGCCACTCTCAGATACGCAGTATTTT. This sequence encodes CASSRGQPLSDTQYF.

The V gene is TRBV10-2, the J gene TRBJ1-5; the D gene is possibly TRBD1 (6 bases). CDR3 length: 14 amino acids. V was trimmed by 6 bases and J by 7 bases, leaving 16 bases between them. From germline, CDR1 is WSHSY and CDR2 SAAADI. The chain's CDR3 is CASSGDGGGQPQHF. CDR3 nucleotide sequence: TGCGCCAGCAGCGGAGACGGGGGCGGACAGCCCCAGCATTTT.

The chain carries TRBV29-1 and TRBJ2-3; D is ambiguous. Between the trimmed V and J ends, which lost 7 bases and 2 bases, there was a span of 13 bases. The germline gives CDR1 SQVTM, CDR2 ANQGSEA. This CDR3 contains 13 residues. CDR3 in amino acids: CSEAASPTDTQYF. CDR3 DNA sequence: TGCAGCGAGGCGGCCAGCCCCACAGATACGCAGTATTTT.

This clone occurred a few times. This chain connects TRBV9 to TRBJ1-1; D unclear. Between the trimmed V and J ends, which lost 3 bases and 8 bases, there was a span of 8 bases. Germline assignment: CDR1 SGDLS and CDR2 YYNGEE. The CDR3 is 11 residues long. CDR3 sequence (DNA): TGTGCCAGCAGCGCCCTAGAGGAAGCTTTCTTT. Translation gives CASSALEEAFF.

Points on this clone: A junction end diverges from the germline sequence, so it may reflect a read error. CDR3 loop: CASRFGGGPEQYF. In DNA, the CDR3 is TGTGCCAGCCGCTTCGGTGGCGGGCCCGAGCAGTACTTC. The genes are TRBV7-2 and TRBJ2-7, with D maybe TRBD2 (5 bases). Germline assignment: CDR1 SGHTA and CDR2 FQGNSA. There are 13 residues in the CDR3.

This chain joins TRBV19 and TRBJ2-7, with D possibly being TRBD1 or TRBD2 (5 bases each). Germline V gives CDR1 LNHDA, CDR2 SQIVND (reference sequence). This CDR3 is built from 13 residues. V lost 8 bases and J 9 bases, leaving 20 bases between the germline ends. The CDR3 bases are TGTGCCAGTGGGAATCTCGGGACCCTCGGGCAGTACTTC. This gives the protein CASGNLGTLGQYF.

The V and J genes are TRBV7-2 and TRBJ1-6; D remains ambiguous. This CDR3 comprises 15 residues. CDR1 is SGHTA and CDR2 is FQGNSA in the germline V gene. The V end was cut by 1 base, the J end by 10 bases, with 14 bases between. CDR3 residues: CASSLEGRGGSPLHF. The CDR3 DNA follows: TGTGCCAGCAGCTTAGAAGGGCGGGGTGGGTCACCCCTCCACTTT.

V gene TRBV7-2 combines with J gene TRBJ2-1; either TRBD1 or TRBD2 may fit D (5 bases each). The CDR3 is 14 residues long. Looked up from germline, CDR1 is SGHTA and CDR2 is FQGNSA. Between the trimmed V and J ends, which lost 5 bases and 8 bases, there was a span of 16 bases. CDR3: CASSRAGTIDEQFF. DNA for the CDR3: TGTGCCAGCAGCCGAGCAGGGACGATAGATGAGCAGTTCTTC.

This chain connects TRBV2 to TRBJ1-1; unclear D gene. The CDR3 spans 12 residues. Germline V CDR1 and CDR2: SNHLY, FYNNEI. V was pared by 6 bases and J by 1 base, with 6 bases between. CDR3 protein: CASSHGNTEAFF. The DNA of the CDR3 is TGTGCCAGCAGCCACGGGAACACTGAAGCTTTCTTT. Based on the CDR3 plus reference TRBV2 and TRBJ1-1, the full variable domain is EPEVTQTPSHQVTQMGQEVILRCVPISNHLYFYWYRQILGQKVEFLVSFYNNEISEKSEIFDDQFSVERPDGSNFTLKIRSTKLEDSAMYFCASSHGNTEAFFGQGTRLTVV.

Comments on this clone: Other DNA sequences in the same sample also yield this CDR3. The chain joins TRBV5-1 to TRBJ1-5; TRBD1 matches 7 bases. Germline values: CDR1 SGHRS, CDR2 YFSETQ. J was trimmed by 0 bases and V by 0 bases; bases with no gene match: 0. This CDR3 has 15 residues. CDR3 sequence (DNA): TGCGCCAGCAGCTTGGGACAGGGTAGCAATCAGCCCCAGCATTTT. This gives the protein CASSLGQGSNQPQHF.